The 16 T cell receptor beta chains below come from one sample, sequenced in a study of blood T cells in healthy people across ages. A J-beta primer mix and a sample-barcoded 5' primer were used in a second PCR of roughly 6 to 12 cycles. TCRdb re-analysed the 5' RACE reads in MiXCR, keeping a single row per CDR3 protein. Found here are about 1,400,000 distinct CDR3 sequences, about 43% of them singletons; the top ten hold less than 8%. Sequencing input: blood. The receptors derive from a woman between 18 and 29 years old in good health.

This clonotype appeared a few times. The chain combines TRBV6-2 or TRBV6-3 with TRBJ1-6, with 10 bases that match TRBD1. The V gene's germline CDR1 is MNHEY and CDR2 SVGEGT. V was clipped by 2 bases and J by 8 bases; unmatched bases: 9. The CDR3 runs to 17 residues. Written as DNA, the CDR3 is TGTGCCAGCAGTTACGGACAGGGGGTCCTCGTGGATTCACCCCTCCACTTT. It is translated as CASSYGQGVLVDSPLHF.

The V and J genes are TRBV28 and TRBJ1-2; D is unresolved. This CDR3 has 14 amino acids. V was shortened by 2 bases and J by 4 bases, with 11 bases between the two germline ends. The germline V gene has CDR1 MDHEN and CDR2 SYDVKM. Written as DNA, the CDR3 is TGTGCCAGCAGTTTACTAAGTCTGGGCTATGGCTACACCTTC. Amino acids: CASSLLSLGYGYTF.

The V call is TRBV3-1, the J call TRBJ1-2, with no clear D. V shed 2 bases and J shed 4 bases, with 11 bases lying between them. The CDR3 spans 14 residues. CDR1 is LGHDT and CDR2 is YNNKEL in the germline V gene (reference sequence). The CDR3, as DNA: TGTGCCAGCAGCCAAAACGGATTCTTCTATGGCTACACCTTC. Protein: CASSQNGFFYGYTF.

The genes are TRBV9 and TRBJ1-5, with D possibly TRBD1 on 6 matching bases. The V end lost 4 bases, the J end lost 0 bases, and 11 bases lay between the germline ends. There are 15 residues in the CDR3. Germline V gives CDR1 SGDLS, CDR2 YYNGEE. The CDR3: CASSSGDFSNQPQHF. In nucleotides, the CDR3 is TGTGCCAGCAGCTCAGGGGACTTTAGCAATCAGCCCCAGCATTTT. The whole variable domain, remainder taken from reference TRBV9 and TRBJ1-5, is DSGVTQTPKHLITATGQRVTLRCSPRSGDLSVYWYQQSLDQGLQFLIQYYNGEERAKGNILERFSAQQFPDLHSELNLSSLELGDSALYFCASSSGDFSNQPQHFGDGTRLSIL.

The V and J genes are TRBV20-1 and TRBJ1-1; 7 nucleotides align to TRBD1. The germline CDR1 and CDR2 sequences are DFQATT and SNEGSKA (reference sequence). This CDR3 contains 15 residues. V was clipped by 0 bases and J by 1 base; unmatched bases: 5. CDR3 nucleotides: TGCAGTGCTAGAGAACCCCGGACAGGGAACACTGAAGCTTTCTTT. Amino acids: CSAREPRTGNTEAFF.

The sample holds a few counts of this clonotype. The chain is built from TRBV20-1 and TRBJ2-7; D unresolved. CDR3 length equals 14 residues. Looked up from germline, CDR1 is DFQATT and CDR2 is SNEGSKA (reference sequence). Trimming removed 2 bases at V and 2 bases at J, with 13 bases between. The DNA of the CDR3 is TGCAGTGCTAGACCGATAGACCGAACCTACGAGCAGTACTTC. Protein sequence: CSARPIDRTYEQYF.

The rearrangement links TRBV27 to TRBJ2-7; possible D gene TRBD1, 6 bases. Germline V lookup: CDR1 MNHEY, CDR2 SMNVEV (reference sequence). Trimming removed 5 bases at V and 6 bases at J, with 17 bases between. The CDR3 consists of 14 residues. The CDR3 here is CASSPGDKAGEQYF. The DNA for the CDR3 is TGTGCCAGCAGTCCAGGGGACAAGGCGGGCGAGCAGTACTTC.

This clonotype was seen more than once but under ten times. V and J are TRBV20-1 and TRBJ2-1; D is unresolved. The germline V gene has CDR1 DFQATT and CDR2 SNEGSKA (reference sequence). CDR3 length equals 14 residues. The V end was cut by 4 bases, the J end by 3 bases, with 13 bases between. CDR3 in DNA: TGCAGTGCTATAGATAGGACGGACTACAATGAGCAGTTCTTC. This codes for CSAIDRTDYNEQFF.

The chain couples TRBV20-1 to TRBJ1-1; 7 bases are a match to TRBD1. Trimming at V came to 3 bases and at J to 6 bases, leaving 1 base not matched to a gene. This CDR3 has 11 residues. Germline CDR1 DFQATT, CDR2 SNEGSKA (reference sequence). CDR3 sequence reads: CSARTGPEAFF. The CDR3 nucleotides read TGCAGTGCTAGGACAGGGCCTGAAGCTTTCTTT.

This clonotype has just a few counts. This chain connects TRBV4-1 to TRBJ2-5, with 7 bases lining up with TRBD2. The V segment lost 7 bases and the J segment 5 bases; nucleotides outside the gene matches: 16. This CDR3 is built from 16 residues. Germline loops: CDR1 MGHRA, CDR2 YSYEKL. The CDR3 sequence: CASTSGVSLSGETQYF. The CDR3 DNA reads TGCGCCAGCACCAGCGGGGTGTCTCTCTCGGGGGAGACCCAGTACTTC.

The V gene is TRBV6-5, the J gene TRBJ2-1; TRBD2 is a possible D gene (6 bases). The germline V gene encodes CDR1 MNHEY and CDR2 SVGAGI. The ends were cut back, 2 bases at V and 10 bases at J, with 12 bases in the middle. CDR3 length: 13 residues. CDR3 region: CASSYVAGKEQFF. CDR3 sequence (DNA): TGTGCCAGCAGTTACGTGGCGGGAAAAGAGCAGTTCTTC.

The chain recombines TRBV5-6 with TRBJ2-1, with 11 positions matching TRBD1. The V gene end was trimmed by 2 bases and the J gene end by 4 bases; junction bases not matched to a gene: 5. The CDR3 runs 16 residues. Germline V gene sequence: CDR1 SGHDT, CDR2 YYEEEE. The CDR3 DNA reads as TGTGCCAGCAGCTTCTACCGGGACAGGGGGTACAATGAGCAGTTCTTC. It yields the protein CASSFYRDRGYNEQFF.

This chain joins TRBV6-1 and TRBJ1-5, with D unclear. Trimming took off 2 bases at V and 0 bases at J, with 20 bases between the two ends. Germline V gene data show CDR1 as MNHNS and CDR2 as SASEGT. The CDR3 spans 19 residues. The CDR3 sequence is CASSEMCLETLYSNQPQHF. The CDR3 DNA sequence: TGTGCCAGCAGTGAAATGTGCCTCGAGACGCTGTATAGCAATCAGCCCCAGCATTTT.

The V gene is TRBV20-1, the J gene TRBJ2-4, with D perhaps matching TRBD2 (6 bases). The J call may be wrong; the DNA end is better matched by TRBJ2-7. The length of the CDR3 is 15 residues. From germline, CDR1 is DFQATT and CDR2 SNEGSKA (reference sequence). CDR3 in amino acids: CSATLLAPSSYEQYF. In DNA, the CDR3 is TGCAGTGCTACGCTACTAGCACCGAGCTCCTACGAGCAGTACTTC.

The chain links TRBV5-6 to TRBJ1-5; 7 bases line up with TRBD1. The CDR3 is 16 residues long. V was pared by 3 bases and J by 2 bases, with 8 bases of the junction left unmatched. Per the germline V gene, CDR1 is SGHDT and CDR2 is YYEEEE. CDR3 protein: CASSSTGSRGNQPQHF. In nucleotides, the CDR3 is TGTGCCAGCAGCTCGACAGGGAGTAGGGGCAATCAGCCCCAGCATTTT. Based on the CDR3 plus reference TRBV5-6 and TRBJ1-5, the full variable domain is DAGVTQSPTHLIKTRGQQVTLRCSPKSGHDTVSWYQQALGQGPQFIFQYYEEEERQRGNFPDRFSGHQFPNYSSELNVNALLLGDSALYLCASSSTGSRGNQPQHFGDGTRLSIL.

The chain joins TRBV18 to TRBJ2-5, with D uncertain. CDR3 size: 13 residues. Trimming took 3 bases from V and 5 from J, leaving 10 bases between them. Germline values: CDR1 KGHSH, CDR2 LQKENI. The CDR3 loop reads CASSPPSEETQYF. The CDR3 region has the DNA TGTGCCAGCTCACCCCCATCCGAGGAGACCCAGTACTTC.